The 21 T cell receptor beta chains listed next were all sequenced from one sample in a study of blood T cells in healthy people across ages. A J-beta primer mix and a sample-barcoded 5' primer were used in a second PCR of about 7 to 12 cycles. TCRdb processed the 5' RACE reads anew with MiXCR; each CDR3 protein has one entry. The data show about 400,000 distinct CDR3 sequences, about 55% seen once. The sequencing sample was made of blood. The receptors here all came from a man aged 60-69 years in good health.

V and J are TRBV5-1 and TRBJ2-7; TRBD1 matches 8 bases. Germline CDR1 and CDR2: SGHRS and YFSETQ. V shed 4 bases and J 1 base; nucleotides not matched to a gene: 7. The CDR3 has 15 residues. The CDR3 DNA reads as TGCGCCAGCAGCATCGACAGGGGCCGGTCCTACGAGCAGTACTTC. This sequence encodes CASSIDRGRSYEQYF.

The chain links TRBV11-2 to TRBJ1-1; D not resolved. V lost 0 bases and J lost 6, with 11 bases in between. The V gene's germline CDR1 is SGHAT and CDR2 FQNNGV. CDR3 length: 14 amino acids. In DNA form, the CDR3 reads TGTGCCAGCAGCTTAGAAAACTGGTACCCTGAAGCTTTCTTT. This gives the protein CASSLENWYPEAFF.

The rearrangement uses TRBV20-1 and TRBJ1-1, with unresolved D. This CDR3 has 11 residues. Germline CDR1 is DFQATT and CDR2 is SNEGSKA (reference sequence). The V end lost 3 bases, the J end lost 1 base, and 3 bases lay between the germline ends. CDR3 protein: CSASTNTEAFF. The CDR3 coding sequence is TGCAGTGCTAGTACGAACACTGAAGCTTTCTTT.

The chain is built from TRBV7-9 and TRBJ1-2; D gene ambiguous. Germline V gives CDR1 SEHNR, CDR2 FQNEAQ (reference sequence). The CDR3 consists of 11 residues. V was shortened by 2 bases and J by 13 bases, with 11 bases between the two germline ends. The CDR3 DNA reads as TGTGCCAGCAGCTTACTGCAGGCGCTCACCTTC. As protein: CASSLLQALTF.

This chain links TRBV29-1 with TRBJ2-1; TRBD2 might be the D (5 bases). The V and J ends lost 6 bases and 10 bases respectively, with 22 bases between them. The V gene's germline CDR1 is SQVTM and CDR2 ANQGSEA. The CDR3 has 14 amino acids. CDR3 protein: CSVQRVGGSYEQFF. CDR3 bases: TGCAGCGTCCAGAGGGTGGGTGGCTCCTACGAGCAGTTCTTC.

Worth noting for this clonotype: A read error may account for a junction end that differs from germline. This chain connects TRBV5-1 to TRBJ2-1, with 7 bases fitting TRBD2. The CDR3 spans 18 residues. Germline V gene sequence: CDR1 SGHRS, CDR2 YFSETQ. The CDR3 loop is CAGSQRPELATRYNEQFF. The DNA of the CDR3 is TGCGCCGGCAGCCAAAGACCCGAACTAGCGACCCGATACAATGAGCAGTTCTTC. The complete variable domain, with remaining parts taken from reference TRBV5-1 and TRBJ2-1, reads KAGVTQTPRYLIKTRGQQVTLSCSPISGHRSVSWYQQTPGQGLQFLFEYFSETQRNKGNFPGRFSGRQFSNSRSEMNVSTLELGDSALYLCAGSQRPELATRYNEQFFGPGTRLTVL.

This clonotype was observed a single time. V gene TRBV30 combines with J gene TRBJ2-7; D not certain. Judging by the DNA end, TRBJ2-5 fits better; the J call may be wrong. The CDR3 is 16 amino acids. Germline V gene lookup returns CDR1 GTSNPN and CDR2 SVGIG (reference sequence). CDR3 amino acids: CAWSVGTRAKQETQYF. The CDR3 DNA follows: TGTGCCTGGAGTGTGGGCACCCGAGCGAAACAAGAGACCCAGTACTTC.

The chain combines TRBV29-1 with TRBJ2-1; either TRBD1 or TRBD2 may fit D (6 bases each). The CDR3 extends over 14 amino acids. V lost 5 bases and J lost 6, with 17 bases in between. Germline V gene data show CDR1 as SQVTM and CDR2 as ANQGSEA. In DNA form, the CDR3 reads TGCAGCGTTACCGGGGGCCGGATTTCCAATGAGCAGTTCTTC. Its translation is CSVTGGRISNEQFF.

This clonotype has a handful of counts. This chain's CDR3 is CSARDLRLGSYNEQFF. The DNA of the CDR3 is TGCAGTGCTAGAGATCTAAGGTTGGGGTCCTACAATGAGCAGTTCTTC. This sequence joins TRBV20-1 and TRBJ2-1; no clear D gene. Trimming took off 0 bases at V and 1 base at J, with 13 bases between the two ends. The CDR3 is 16 residues long. Looked up from germline, CDR1 is DFQATT and CDR2 is SNEGSKA (reference sequence).

This clonotype has just a few counts. The V call is TRBV7-2, the J call TRBJ2-7, with no clear D. The V and J ends lost 1 base and 0 bases respectively, with 7 bases between them. Germline V gene lookup returns CDR1 SGHTA and CDR2 FQGNSA. This CDR3 is 14 amino acids long. The DNA for the CDR3 is TGTGCCAGCAGCTTAGTCGGGCCCTCCTACGAGCAGTACTTC. Protein: CASSLVGPSYEQYF.

The chain has TRBV20-1 and TRBJ2-1; D ambiguous. The V gene lost 1 base and the J gene lost 9 bases, with 13 bases spanning the gap. This CDR3 is built from 13 residues. The germline gives CDR1 DFQATT, CDR2 SNEGSKA (reference sequence). The CDR3 coding sequence is TGCAGTGCTAGAGGGTTTCTGGGCACTGAGCAGTTCTTC. Its translation: CSARGFLGTEQFF.

Worth noting for this clonotype: A read error is likely, as this CDR3 ends without the conserved phenylalanine or tryptophan. CDR3 sequence reads: CASSLGTSGSTDTQYS. The CDR3, as DNA: TGTGCCAGCAGTTTAGGGACTAGCGGTAGCACAGATACGCAGTATTCT. The rearrangement uses TRBV12-3 or TRBV12-4 and TRBJ2-3; 10 nucleotides match TRBD2. The CDR3 sequence is 16 residues long. The junction had 1 base not matched to a gene; V was cut back by 1 base and J by 0 bases.

This clonotype showed up many times. V is TRBV2 and J is TRBJ1-2; perhaps TRBD1 as D (6 bases). The germline V gene encodes CDR1 SNHLY and CDR2 FYNNEI. This CDR3 region has 14 residues. Trimming took off 2 bases at V and 4 bases at J, with 11 bases between the two ends. This CDR3 reads CASSELRGIYGYTF. The CDR3 coding sequence is TGTGCCAGCAGTGAACTCAGGGGTATCTATGGCTACACCTTC.

The chain recombines TRBV20-1 with TRBJ1-2; D gene ambiguous. Germline CDR1 DFQATT, CDR2 SNEGSKA (reference sequence). V shed 3 bases and J shed 0 bases, with 8 bases lying between them. This CDR3 comprises 13 residues. This CDR3 reads CSARPAANYGYTF. In DNA form, the CDR3 reads TGCAGTGCTAGGCCTGCAGCTAACTATGGCTACACCTTC.

This clonotype was counted only a few times. The V call is TRBV7-2, the J call TRBJ2-5, with D possibly called TRBD1 or TRBD2 (5 bases each). Germline CDR1 and CDR2: SGHTA and FQGNSA. The CDR3 extends over 15 amino acids. Trimming cost V 4 bases and J 2 bases, with 14 bases left between them. CDR3 loop: CASSSPGRIQETQYF. The CDR3 DNA reads TGTGCCAGCAGCTCCCCGGGACGAATTCAAGAGACCCAGTACTTC.

CDR3 protein: CASSEAHAGGPSDEQFF. Here the CDR3 DNA reads TGTGCCAGCAGTGAAGCGCACGCGGGGGGCCCCTCCGATGAGCAGTTCTTC. This rearrangement joins TRBV6-1 to TRBJ2-1, with TRBD2 matching over 8 bases. Germline V gives CDR1 MNHNS, CDR2 SASEGT. CDR3 length: 17 amino acids. The ends lost 0 bases at V and 8 bases at J; junction bases unmatched: 12.

This clonotype was counted a few times. The rearrangement uses TRBV28 and TRBJ2-3; D unclear. The CDR3 is 12 residues long. Germline V gene sequence: CDR1 MDHEN, CDR2 SYDVKM. V was clipped by 7 bases and J by 0 bases, with 5 bases between them. The chain's CDR3 is CASTPSTDTQYF. CDR3 nucleotide sequence: TGTGCCAGCACCCCTAGCACAGATACGCAGTATTTT.

This chain connects TRBV29-1 to TRBJ2-6; D tentatively reads TRBD1 or TRBD2 (7 bases each). Germline assignment: CDR1 SQVTM and CDR2 ANQGSEA. Trimming cost V 4 bases and J 2 bases, with 12 bases left between them. This CDR3 is 15 amino acids long. The DNA for the CDR3 is TGCAGCGTTGCCAGGGGGGGGCCTGGGGCCAACGTCCTGACTTTC. Encoded protein: CSVARGGPGANVLTF.

J is TRBJ1-1 and V is TRBV4-2, with 7 bases identical to TRBD1. CDR3 size: 15 residues. CDR1 and CDR2 from the germline V gene are LGHNA and YNFKEQ. After removal of 1 base from V and 4 bases from J, the junction contained 6 bases not matched to a gene. The CDR3 nucleotides are TGTGCCAGCAGCCAAGCTACAGGGGTCGTCACTGAAGCTTTCTTT. Its protein is CASSQATGVVTEAFF.

The sample holds one count of this clonotype. The chain is built from TRBV3-1 and TRBJ1-1; D unclear. The CDR3 contains 12 residues. Between the trimmed V and J ends, which lost 0 bases and 5 bases, there was a span of 4 bases. Germline lookup yields CDR1 LGHDT and CDR2 YNNKEL (reference sequence). The chain's CDR3 is CASSQDWTEAFF. The CDR3 nucleotides read TGTGCCAGCAGCCAAGATTGGACTGAAGCTTTCTTT.

This clonotype was seen repeatedly, ten times or more. The chain has TRBV29-1 and TRBJ2-1; no firm D call. The J call may be faulty, since TRBJ2-7 better matches the DNA end. Germline V CDR1 and CDR2: SQVTM, ANQGSEA. The CDR3 covers 15 residues. CDR3 nucleotides: TGCAGCGTTGAAATTTGGGATAGCTCCTACAATGAGCAGTACTTC. This encodes CSVEIWDSSYNEQYF.